Listed below are T cell receptor beta chains from one sample, sequenced in a study of blood T cell repertoires in COVID-19. Measured with immunoSEQ multiplex PCR; TCRdb has only the in-frame clones, and not every one. The table includes about 230,000 clones, about nine tenths detected once. Sample: peripheral blood. Every receptor here comes from a woman in her fifties or sixties with acute or convalescent COVID-19. CDR3s include the opening cysteine and the closing phenylalanine or tryptophan. The D gene is left open where the match is weak. Only some rows state a clone size, as once, few, many or a class for expanded clones.

CDR3aa,CDR3nt,j_gene,abundance,v_gene,d_gene
CAVSERSAVYEQFF,TGTGCCGTTTCCGAGAGGTCTGCAGTCTATGAGCAGTTCTTC,TRBJ2-1,NA,TRBV6-5,NA
CASSGLQGQESYNEQFF,TGTGCCAGCAGCGGATTACAGGGGCAGGAGTCCTACAATGAGCAGTTCTTC,TRBJ2-1,once,TRBV9,TRBD1
CASSPGGLQETQYF,TGTGCCAGCAGCCCGGGGGGACTGCAAGAGACCCAGTACTTC,TRBJ2-5,NA,TRBV7-2,TRBD2
CASSGDGGAQYF,TGTGCCAGCAGCGGGGACGGGGGGGCCCAGTACTTC,TRBJ2-5,NA,TRBV7-2,TRBD2
CASSLRTRSYNEQFF,TGTGCCAGCAGCTTACGCACCAGGTCCTACAATGAGCAGTTCTTC,TRBJ2-1,once,TRBV11-2,NA
CASSKSGPRGYTF,TGTGCCAGCAGCAAATCAGGGCCCCGGGGCTACACCTTC,TRBJ1-2,once,TRBV5-6,NA
CASSVELAGGTDTQYF,TGTGCCAGCAGTGTCGAACTAGCGGGGGGTACAGATACGCAGTATTTT,TRBJ2-3,once,TRBV6-1,TRBD2
CASSFNLVGGSVNEKLFF,TGTGCCAGCAGCTTTAACCTAGTGGGGGGGTCAGTAAATGAAAAACTGTTTTTT,TRBJ1-4,NA,TRBV7-2,NA
CASSFLNTDTQYF,TGTGCCAGCAGCTTTCTAAACACAGATACGCAGTATTTT,TRBJ2-3,NA,TRBV7-2,NA
CASSARLIGYEQYF,TGTGCCAGCAGCGCGAGACTAATTGGCTACGAGCAGTACTTC,TRBJ2-7,NA,TRBV9,NA
CASSPPTGVSYNEQFF,TGTGCCAGCTCACCCCCAACAGGTGTCTCCTACAATGAGCAGTTCTTC,TRBJ2-1,once,TRBV18,NA
CAWSADSLNTEAFF,TGTGCCTGGAGTGCAGACAGCTTGAACACTGAAGCTTTCTTT,TRBJ1-1,NA,TRBV30,NA
CASSQSTRLAEQQYF,TGTGCCAGCAGCCAATCTACGCGACTAGCGGAACAGCAGTACTTC,TRBJ2-7,NA,TRBV16,TRBD2
CASRKAPNEESLFF,TGCGCCAGCAGAAAGGCTCCTAATGAGGAGAGTCTGTTTTTT,TRBJ1-4,NA,TRBV5-1,NA
CASSIVNIRTGELFF,TGTGCCAGTAGTATAGTTAACATCCGCACCGGGGAGCTGTTTTTT,TRBJ2-2,NA,TRBV19,NA
CASTGTGQSYGYTF,TGTGCCAGCACCGGGACAGGGCAAAGCTATGGCTACACCTTC,TRBJ1-2,NA,TRBV28,TRBD1
CASSLDLVREAAFF,TGTGCCAGCAGCTTAGATCTGGTCAGGGAGGCGGCTTTCTTT,TRBJ1-1,NA,TRBV11-2,NA
CASSLARQGGNTEAFF,TGTGCCAGCAGCTTAGCAAGACAGGGTGGGAACACTGAAGCTTTCTTT,TRBJ1-1,NA,TRBV7-8,TRBD1
CASSPSSYEQYF,TGTGCCAGCTCACCATCCTCTTACGAGCAGTACTTC,TRBJ2-7,few,TRBV18,NA
CASSRTSGSSYNEQFF,TGTGCCAGCAGCCGGACTAGCGGGAGCTCCTACAATGAGCAGTTCTTC,TRBJ2-1,NA,TRBV11-3,TRBD2
CATSDLGQKQETQYF,TGTGCCACCAGTGATTTGGGGCAGAAACAAGAGACCCAGTACTTC,TRBJ2-5,NA,TRBV24-1,NA
CASSLRPDTEAFF,TGCGCCAGCAGCTTACGCCCGGACACTGAAGCTTTCTTT,TRBJ1-1,NA,TRBV5-1,NA
CASSSWTGGYNEQFF,TGTGCCAGCAGTTCTTGGACAGGGGGCTACAATGAGCAGTTCTTC,TRBJ2-1,NA,TRBV6-5,TRBD1